One and the same sample provided the 18 T cell receptor beta chains below, sequenced in a study of blood T cell repertoires in COVID-19. TCRdb keeps only in-frame clones here, not all; method: immunoSEQ multiplex PCR. The data show 300,000 or so clones, roughly nine tenths seen once. Sequenced input: PBMCs or T cells enriched from blood (not recorded which). All receptors derive from a woman aged 45-65 years who had been exposed to COVID-19.

The gene calls are TRBV6-5 and TRBJ1-1; tentatively, D is TRBD1 (5 bases). The CDR3 extends over 15 amino acids. Trimming pared 6 bases from V and 4 bases from J, leaving 18 bases between. CDR1 MNHEY and CDR2 SVGAGI come from the germline V gene. This CDR3 is CASRDFSGMATEAFF. The CDR3 DNA sequence: TGTGCCAGCAGGGATTTTTCAGGGATGGCCACTGAAGCTTTCTTT.

This chain connects TRBV19 to TRBJ1-4, with TRBD1 matching 9 bases. The J segment lost 5 bases and the V segment lost 9 bases, leaving 7 bases of the junction unmatched. The CDR3 loop spans 14 amino acids. Germline V gives CDR1 LNHDA, CDR2 SQIVND (reference sequence). In nucleotides, the CDR3 is TGTGCCAGCTCAAAGACAGGGGGGAATGAAAAACTGTTTTTT. Residues: CASSKTGGNEKLFF. The full variable domain, completed using reference TRBV19 and TRBJ1-4, is DGGITQSPKYLFRKEGQNVTLSCEQNLNHDAMYWYRQDPGQGLRLIYYSQIVNDFQKGDIAEGYSVSREKKESFPLTVTSAQKNPTAFYLCASSKTGGNEKLFFGSGTQLSVL.

V and J are TRBV7-2 and TRBJ2-7; 7 bases are a match to TRBD2. J gave up 5 bases and V 0 bases, and 7 bases lay outside the gene matches. CDR1 is SGHTA, CDR2 FQGNSA, per germline. The length of the CDR3 is 15 residues. The CDR3 coding sequence is TGTGCCAGCAGCTTAGCGGGGGGGTCCTTCCACGAGCAGTACTTC. Its translation: CASSLAGGSFHEQYF.

The rearrangement uses TRBV24-1 and TRBJ1-4; unclear D gene. Per germline, CDR1 KGHDR and CDR2 SFDVKD. V was pared by 5 bases and J by 8 bases, with 11 bases between. This CDR3 is built from 13 residues. Written as DNA, the CDR3 is TGTGCCACCAGTGGTGCGGGGAGCGAAAAACTGTTTTTT. Translated: CATSGAGSEKLFF.

V is TRBV27 and J is TRBJ1-6; 7 bases line up with TRBD1. The CDR3 consists of 15 residues. Per the germline V gene, CDR1 is MNHEY and CDR2 is SMNVEV (reference sequence). V lost 4 bases to trimming and J lost 8 bases; unmatched junction nucleotides: 8. DNA of the CDR3: TGTGCCAGCAGTTCTCAGGGGGAAGTTCATTCACCCCTCCACTTT. Translating gives CASSSQGEVHSPLHF.

The chain couples TRBV5-1 to TRBJ2-1; 8 positions agree with TRBD2. Germline V gene lookup returns CDR1 SGHRS and CDR2 YFSETQ. The length of the CDR3 is 14 residues. V lost 6 bases, J lost 2 bases, and 4 bases stayed unmatched. Here the CDR3 reads CASKLAGTYNEQFF. The CDR3 bases are TGCGCCAGCAAATTAGCGGGAACCTACAATGAGCAGTTCTTC.

This chain links TRBV6-5 with TRBJ2-7; tentatively, D is TRBD1 (5 bases). CDR3 length: 12 residues. Germline V gene sequence: CDR1 MNHEY, CDR2 SVGAGI. Trimming left V 4 bases short and J 3 bases short, with 7 bases between. CDR3 sequence reads: CASSLQVYEQYF. As DNA, the CDR3 is TGTGCCAGCAGTTTACAGGTCTACGAGCAGTACTTC.

The chain uses TRBV18 and TRBJ1-1; TRBD1 agrees at 8 bases. The germline gives CDR1 KGHSH, CDR2 LQKENI. After removal of 3 bases from V and 5 bases from J, the junction contained 5 bases not matched to a gene. There are 14 residues in the CDR3. This CDR3 reads CASSPDRVRTEAFF. The DNA of the CDR3 is TGTGCCAGCTCACCGGACAGGGTGAGGACTGAAGCTTTCTTT.

Here the CDR3 reads CASSQVPGGDYGYTF. For the CDR3, the DNA is TGCGCCAGCAGCCAAGTCCCAGGAGGGGACTATGGCTACACCTTC. The chain carries TRBV4-1 and TRBJ1-2; tentative D call: TRBD1 (5 bases). Between the trimmed V and J ends, which lost 1 base and 3 bases, there was a span of 12 bases. Germline CDR1 reads MGHRA; CDR2 reads YSYEKL. The CDR3 runs to 15 residues.

The genes are TRBV19 and TRBJ1-1; 11 nucleotides align to TRBD1. The CDR3 loop spans 16 amino acids. The V segment lost 4 bases and the J segment 3 bases; nucleotides outside the gene matches: 7. Per germline, CDR1 LNHDA and CDR2 SQIVND (reference sequence). The DNA of the CDR3 is TGTGCCAGTAGTACCGAAAGGACAGGGGGCTACACTGAAGCTTTCTTT. It translates to CASSTERTGGYTEAFF.

The rearrangement links TRBV19 to TRBJ2-5; perhaps TRBD2 as D (6 bases). Per the germline V gene, CDR1 is LNHDA and CDR2 is SQIVND (reference sequence). Deletions cut 5 bases from V and 7 bases from J, with 11 bases between. This CDR3 is 12 amino acids long. CDR3: CASSPEGGTQYF. The CDR3 DNA is TGTGCCAGTAGTCCGGAGGGCGGGACCCAGTACTTC.

The table lists this clone with a count of one. The genes are TRBV30 and TRBJ1-3, with D uncertain. Germline lookup yields CDR1 GTSNPN and CDR2 SVGIG (reference sequence). V dropped 3 bases and J dropped 4 bases, with 13 bases sitting between them. The CDR3 runs to 14 residues. CDR3: CAWSSSGRGNTIYF. Here the CDR3 DNA reads TGTGCCTGGAGCTCCAGTGGGAGAGGAAACACCATATATTTT.

V gene TRBV2 combines with J gene TRBJ2-4; 8 bases are a match to TRBD2. Germline trimming cut 5 bases from V and 6 bases from J; bases unmatched to any gene: 9. The CDR3 is 15 amino acids. Germline loops: CDR1 SNHLY, CDR2 FYNNEI. The CDR3 sequence is CASSFSGDPGNIQYF. The CDR3 nucleotides read TGTGCCAGCAGTTTTAGCGGGGACCCGGGAAACATTCAGTACTTC.

This clone has a single count. The chain combines TRBV27 with TRBJ2-7; a possible D gene is TRBD1 (5 bases). V was pared by 5 bases and J by 2 bases, with 10 bases between. The CDR3 has 13 residues. Germline-derived CDR1 and CDR2 are MNHEY and SMNVEV (reference sequence). The CDR3 DNA follows: TGTGCCAGCAGTAGGGGCAGGGCCTACGAGCAGTACTTC. This sequence encodes CASSRGRAYEQYF.

This clone has more than one count but fewer than ten. The V gene is TRBV7-9, the J gene TRBJ1-2, with no clear D. The germline V gene has CDR1 SEHNR and CDR2 FQNEAQ (reference sequence). The CDR3 length is 15 residues. V was shortened by 5 bases and J by 7 bases, with 20 bases between the two germline ends. The CDR3 here is CASSPGPSNRGGYTF. The CDR3, as DNA: TGTGCCAGCAGCCCAGGCCCGTCAAATCGGGGTGGCTACACCTTC.

The chain couples TRBV6-2 or TRBV6-3 to TRBJ2-7; 8 nucleotides agree with TRBD1. Germline trimming cut 6 bases from V and 6 bases from J; bases unmatched to any gene: 10. This CDR3 spans 14 amino acids. Germline V CDR1 and CDR2: MNHEY, SVGEGT. CDR3 coding DNA: TGTGCCAGCAGCAGGACAGGGAACGGGGTCGAGCAGTACTTC. As protein: CASSRTGNGVEQYF.

The chain combines TRBV7-9 with TRBJ2-3; perhaps TRBD1 as D (5 bases). Trimming shortened V by 2 bases and J by 1 base, and 7 bases separated the two germline ends. Looked up from germline, CDR1 is SEHNR and CDR2 is FQNEAQ (reference sequence). The CDR3 loop spans 14 amino acids. This chain's CDR3 is CASSLLGGTDTQYF. CDR3 sequence (DNA): TGTGCCAGCAGCTTATTAGGGGGCACAGATACGCAGTATTTT. The full variable domain, its missing parts supplied by reference TRBV7-9 and TRBJ2-3, is DTGVSQNPRHKITKRGQNVTFRCDPISEHNRLYWYRQTLGQGPEFLTYFQNEAQLEKSRLLSDRFSAERPKGSFSTLEIQRTEQGDSAMYLCASSLLGGTDTQYFGPGTRLTVL.

This sequence joins TRBV5-1 and TRBJ2-3, with 12 nucleotides matching TRBD1. Per the germline V gene, CDR1 is SGHRS and CDR2 is YFSETQ. The CDR3 length is 17 residues. The ends lost 3 bases at V and 4 bases at J; junction bases unmatched: 9. The CDR3 DNA is TGCGCCAGCAGCTGGACCCCCGGGACAGGGGGCGCAGATACGCAGTATTTT. Its translation is CASSWTPGTGGADTQYF.